This passage covers 11 T cell receptor beta chains from one sample sequenced in a study of control samples from healthy donors and cancer patients. Sequencing used immunoSEQ multiplex PCR; TCRdb keeps in-frame clones, though not all of them. In the table there are 150,000 to 200,000 clones, 91% of which are singletons. The sample comprised blood. These receptors were taken from a woman in her twenties or thirties in good health.

The chain carries TRBV19 and TRBJ1-6; possibly TRBD1 for D (5 bases). CDR3 length: 15 amino acids. V shed 5 bases and J shed 7 bases, with 15 bases lying between them. The germline gives CDR1 LNHDA, CDR2 SQIVND (reference sequence). The CDR3 DNA reads as TGTGCCAGTAGTCCCTTAACAGGAATCAATTCACCCCTCCACTTT. This translates into CASSPLTGINSPLHF.

The V gene is TRBV10-1, the J gene TRBJ1-2; no firm D call. The CDR3 length is 11 residues. CDR1 and CDR2 (germline): WNHNN, SYGVQD (reference sequence). The ends were cut back, 4 bases at V and 4 bases at J, with 4 bases in the middle. The CDR3 here is CASSAGYGYTF. In nucleotides, the CDR3 is TGCGCCAGCAGTGCGGGCTATGGCTACACCTTC.

In its sample, this clone was seen once. The V gene is TRBV3-1 (or the pseudogene TRBV3-2), the J gene TRBJ1-2, with 8 bases identical to TRBD1. Germline V gene lookup returns CDR1 LGHDT and CDR2 YNNKEL (reference sequence). The CDR3 has 16 amino acids. V was clipped by 0 bases and J by 1 base; unmatched bases: 4. This CDR3 reads CASSQEGTGSNYGYTF. The CDR3 DNA sequence: TGTGCCAGCAGCCAAGAGGGGACAGGTAGTAACTATGGCTACACCTTC.

This chain's CDR3 is CASSLGRVGYGYTF. The CDR3 bases are TGTGCCAGCAGCTTAGGCAGGGTCGGATATGGCTACACCTTC. The chain carries TRBV7-9 and TRBJ1-2; D might be TRBD1 (5 bases). Trimming removed 1 base from V and 5 bases from J, with 11 bases in between. This CDR3 is built from 14 residues. Germline-derived CDR1 and CDR2 are SEHNR and FQNEAQ (reference sequence).

The chain recombines TRBV29-1 with TRBJ2-1, with 14 bases aligning to TRBD2. V lost 7 bases and J lost 9; bases outside the gene matches: 5. The CDR3 covers 13 residues. Germline CDR1 and CDR2: SQVTM and ANQGSEA. The CDR3 sequence: CSAGTSGRGEQFF. CDR3 in DNA: TGCAGCGCCGGGACTAGCGGGAGAGGTGAGCAGTTCTTC.

The chain uses TRBV9 and TRBJ2-2, with 15 bases that match TRBD2. From germline, CDR1 is SGDLS and CDR2 YYNGEE. The CDR3 contains 17 residues. V shed 4 bases, J shed 4 bases, and the junction held 5 bases outside the gene matches. The chain's CDR3 is CASSPGLAGGFTGELFF. The CDR3 nucleotides read TGTGCCAGCAGCCCGGGACTAGCGGGAGGTTTCACCGGGGAGCTGTTTTTT.

The chain combines TRBV18 with TRBJ2-1, with D uncertain. The CDR3 is 12 amino acids. Trimming stripped 5 bases from V and 5 bases from J, with 7 bases between. Per the germline V gene, CDR1 is KGHSH and CDR2 is LQKENI. DNA of the CDR3: TGTGCCAGCTCATTTTCAGACAATGAGCAGTTCTTC. This sequence encodes CASSFSDNEQFF.

The chain has TRBV12-5 and TRBJ2-3; 12 bases fit TRBD2. J lost 4 bases, V lost 0 bases, and 2 bases had no gene match. CDR3 length: 16 residues. Germline lookup yields CDR1 LGHNT and CDR2 FRNRAP. CDR3 coding DNA: TGTGCTAGTGGTTTGGTACTAGCGGGGGGCCCAGATACGCAGTATTTT. It encodes CASGLVLAGGPDTQYF.

CDR3 sequence (DNA): TGTGCCAGCAGCGTAGGACATGATAACTATGGCTACACCTTC. This encodes CASSVGHDNYGYTF. The chain joins TRBV9 to TRBJ1-2; the D is unclear. This CDR3 has 14 residues. CDR1 is SGDLS, CDR2 YYNGEE, per germline. Trimming took off 0 bases at V and 1 base at J, with 7 bases between the two ends.

This clone was detected only a few times. The chain links TRBV4-2 to TRBJ2-7; 14 nucleotides align to TRBD2. V shed 3 bases and J 5 bases; nucleotides not matched to a gene: 3. CDR3 length: 15 amino acids. The V gene's germline CDR1 is LGHNA and CDR2 YNFKEQ. The CDR3 loop reads CASSQTSGRADEQYF. In DNA, the CDR3 is TGTGCCAGCAGCCAGACTAGCGGGAGGGCCGACGAGCAGTACTTC.

The chain joins TRBV19 to TRBJ2-6, with D perhaps matching TRBD1 (5 bases). The germline V gene encodes CDR1 LNHDA and CDR2 SQIVND (reference sequence). Trimming took off 1 base at V and 0 bases at J, with 10 bases between the two ends. This CDR3 region has 17 residues. The CDR3 DNA is TGTGCCAGTAGTATAGTCCTAGACAGCTCTGGGGCCAACGTCCTGACTTTC. Translation gives CASSIVLDSSGANVLTF.